This TCR beta chain was captured in a study of shared clonotypes between healthy human individuals. Study observations and caveats: Clonotypes not shared had lower generation probabilities than those common to all four donors. With a handful of donors compared, approximately 5.5% of naive CD4 clonotypes were shared.

Assay execution proceeded at the deep level. The protocol was immunoSEQ multiplex PCR, while the TCRdb copy is restricted to in-frame clones and leaves out a portion. This sample has approximately 2,000,000 clones; less than 95% occur once, and the top ten carry around 0.4%. The germline gives CDR1 MDHEN, CDR2 SYDVKM. V lost 8 bases to trimming and J lost 4 bases, with 5 bases between them. This CDR3 is 10 amino acids long. About this clone: Its cognate antigen is unknown. The sample holds other DNA sequences that translate to the same CDR3.

This sequence originates from a young man in good health. Some clones in this sample may be carry-over from other donors' samples. The sequencing sample was made of naive CD4+ T cells from PBMCs. Indicated subset: CD45RA+ positively selected. This chain connects TRBV28 to TRBJ1-1; D gene ambiguous. CDR3 region: CASLGTEAFF. In nucleotides, the CDR3 is TGTGCCAGCTTGGGCACTGAAGCTTTCTTT.